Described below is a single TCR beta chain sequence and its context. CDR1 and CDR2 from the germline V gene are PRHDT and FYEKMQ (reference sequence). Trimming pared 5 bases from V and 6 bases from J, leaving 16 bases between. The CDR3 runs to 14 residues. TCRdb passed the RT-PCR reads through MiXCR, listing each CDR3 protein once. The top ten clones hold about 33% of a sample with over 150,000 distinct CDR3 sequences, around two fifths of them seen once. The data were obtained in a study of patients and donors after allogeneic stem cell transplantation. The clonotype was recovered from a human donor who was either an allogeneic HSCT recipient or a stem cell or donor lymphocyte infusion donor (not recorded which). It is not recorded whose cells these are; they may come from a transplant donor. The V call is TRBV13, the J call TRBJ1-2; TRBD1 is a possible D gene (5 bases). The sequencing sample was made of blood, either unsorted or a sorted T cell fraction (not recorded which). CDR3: CASSAPGQVNGYTF. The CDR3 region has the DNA TGTGCCAGCAGCGCCCCGGGGCAGGTGAATGGCTACACCTTC.